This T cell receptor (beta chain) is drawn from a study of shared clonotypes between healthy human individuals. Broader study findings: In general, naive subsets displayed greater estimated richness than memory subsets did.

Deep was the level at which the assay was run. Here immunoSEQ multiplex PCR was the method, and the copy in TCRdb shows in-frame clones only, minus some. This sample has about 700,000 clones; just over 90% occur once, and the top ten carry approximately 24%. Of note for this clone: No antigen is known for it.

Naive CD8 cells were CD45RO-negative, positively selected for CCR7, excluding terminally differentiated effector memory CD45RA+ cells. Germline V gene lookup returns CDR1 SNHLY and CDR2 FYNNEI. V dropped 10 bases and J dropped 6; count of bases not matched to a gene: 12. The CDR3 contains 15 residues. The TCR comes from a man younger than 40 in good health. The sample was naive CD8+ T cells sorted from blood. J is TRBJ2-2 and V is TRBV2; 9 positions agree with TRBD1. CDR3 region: CAIPRDRGTAGELFF. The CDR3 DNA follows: TGTGCCATCCCCCGAGACAGGGGGACCGCCGGGGAGCTGTTTTTT.